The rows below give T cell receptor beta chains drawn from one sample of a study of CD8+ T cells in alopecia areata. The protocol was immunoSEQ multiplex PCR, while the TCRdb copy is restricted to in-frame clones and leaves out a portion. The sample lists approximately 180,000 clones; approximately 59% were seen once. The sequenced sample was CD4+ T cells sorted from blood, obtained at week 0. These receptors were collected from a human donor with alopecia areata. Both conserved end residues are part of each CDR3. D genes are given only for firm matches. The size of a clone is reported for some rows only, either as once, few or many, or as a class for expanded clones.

DNA: TGTGCCATCAGTGAGGAGGGTAGAAGCGAGCAGTACTTC
CDR3: CAISEEGRSEQYF
D: .
V: TRBV10-3
J: TRBJ2-7
size: .

DNA: TGTGCCTGGAGCGCTCAGGGGGACGGGGAGCTGTTTTTT
CDR3: CAWSAQGDGELFF
D: TRBD1
V: TRBV30
J: TRBJ2-2
size: .

DNA: TGTGCCAGCAGCTCGAGGTCTAACTATGGCTACACCTTC
CDR3: CASSSRSNYGYTF
D: .
V: TRBV13
J: TRBJ1-2
size: .

DNA: TGTGCCAGCAGCCCTGGACAGAGTGGCTACACCTTC
CDR3: CASSPGQSGYTF
D: .
V: TRBV11-3
J: TRBJ1-2
size: once

DNA: TGTGCCAGCACCGGGACAGGGAACGCTGAAGCTTTCTTT
CDR3: CASTGTGNAEAFF
D: TRBD1
V: TRBV7-9
J: TRBJ1-1
size: once

DNA: TGTGCCAGCAGGTGGGGGGAATACAATGAGCAGTTCTTC
CDR3: CASRWGEYNEQFF
D: .
V: TRBV25-1
J: TRBJ2-1
size: few

DNA: TGTGCCACCAGCAGAGAGGGAGAGGGAACCTACGAGCAGTACTTC
CDR3: CATSREGEGTYEQYF
D: .
V: TRBV15
J: TRBJ2-7
size: .

DNA: TGCAGCGTTAGGGGCAGGGGTACAGATACGCAGTATTTT
CDR3: CSVRGRGTDTQYF
D: .
V: TRBV29-1
J: TRBJ2-3
size: few

DNA: TGTGCCAGCAGCTTGGCGGCGGACTTCGGCTATGGCTACACCTTC
CDR3: CASSLAADFGYGYTF
D: .
V: TRBV5-6
J: TRBJ1-2
size: .

DNA: TGTGCCAGCAGGGACCCTAATTCACCCCTCCACTTT
CDR3: CASRDPNSPLHF
D: .
V: TRBV6-5
J: TRBJ1-6
size: .